These 32 T cell receptor beta chains came from one sample sequenced in a study of blood T cell repertoires in COVID-19 (dated by TCRdb to 2020 to 2021). Library method: the immunoSEQ multiplex PCR assay. What TCRdb holds here is the immuneACCESS table cut down to in-frame rearrangements. Part of the clones is not present; checked against another copy, under half of the missing clones reflect an unresolved V gene, and the others are unexplained. A total of about 210,000 clones appear in this sample, less than 90% of them only once. Around 0.72% of the sample rests with the top ten. Sequenced input: peripheral blood. The receptors were gathered from a man aged 35-49 years with acute or convalescent COVID-19.

The chain couples TRBV6-7 to TRBJ1-1; D unclear. TRBV6-7 is designated an ORF whose function remains uncertain. The CDR3 loop spans 12 amino acids. The V end lost 6 bases, the J end lost 3 bases, and 8 bases lay between the germline ends. The CDR3 loop reads CASRIPDTEAFF. CDR3 bases: TGTGCCAGCAGAATTCCGGACACTGAAGCTTTCTTT.

This clone was observed a few times. The chain couples TRBV27 to TRBJ2-7; no clear D gene. Deletions cut 3 bases from V and 3 bases from J, with 12 bases between. This CDR3 region has 14 residues. The germline gives CDR1 MNHEY, CDR2 SMNVEV (reference sequence). The CDR3, as DNA: TGTGCCAGCAGTTTCCTCGGAGCCAGCTACGAGCAGTACTTC. As protein: CASSFLGASYEQYF.

V is TRBV14 and J is TRBJ1-1; TRBD1 agrees at 8 bases. The trim removed 3 bases at V and 7 bases at J, leaving 13 bases unmatched. CDR3 size: 16 residues. Germline V gives CDR1 SGHDN, CDR2 FVKESK. CDR3 sequence reads: CASSHTRTGLGSEAFF. The CDR3, as DNA: TGTGCCAGCAGCCACACCCGGACAGGGTTAGGCAGTGAAGCTTTCTTT.

In this sample, this clone turned up once. This chain joins TRBV29-1 and TRBJ2-2, with a tentative D call TRBD1 (5 bases). Germline V lookup: CDR1 SQVTM, CDR2 ANQGSEA. V shed 7 bases and J shed 1 base, with 13 bases lying between them. The CDR3 consists of 14 residues. CDR3 DNA: TGCAGCGCCCGGCCCGGACAGAACACCGGGGAGCTGTTTTTT. It specifies CSARPGQNTGELFF.

The chain carries TRBV6-5 and TRBJ1-1; 7 bases match TRBD1. In germline, CDR1 is MNHEY, CDR2 SVGAGI. V shed 7 bases and J 5 bases; nucleotides not matched to a gene: 7. The CDR3 spans 13 residues. The CDR3 loop is CASMRQGDTEAFF. CDR3 nucleotide sequence: TGTGCCAGCATGAGACAGGGCGATACTGAAGCTTTCTTT.

V usage is TRBV7-9 and J usage is TRBJ1-6; maybe TRBD1 (5 bases). The CDR3 sequence is 15 residues long. The germline V gene has CDR1 SEHNR and CDR2 FQNEAQ (reference sequence). Trimming pared 8 bases from V and 7 bases from J, leaving 18 bases between. The CDR3 sequence is CASLPPDSSNSPLHF. CDR3 DNA: TGTGCCAGCCTACCCCCCGACAGTTCCAATTCACCCCTCCACTTT.

The V call is TRBV5-1, the J call TRBJ2-3; 8 nucleotides line up with TRBD1. Germline V lookup: CDR1 SGHRS, CDR2 YFSETQ. CDR3 size: 15 residues. Trimming took 3 bases from V and 3 from J; bases not matched to a gene: 6. CDR3 coding DNA: TGCGCCAGCAGCTGGGGCGGACAGGGTACAGATACGCAGTATTTT. This codes for CASSWGGQGTDTQYF.

The chain is built from TRBV6-2 or TRBV6-3 and TRBJ2-5; 7 bases fit TRBD2. The J segment lost 0 bases and the V segment lost 2 bases, leaving 3 bases of the junction unmatched. Germline V gene data show CDR1 as MNHEY and CDR2 as SVGEGT. The CDR3 spans 15 residues. DNA of the CDR3: TGTGCCAGCAGTTACCTAGCGGAGAACCAAGAGACCCAGTACTTC. Translated, it gives CASSYLAENQETQYF.

The chain links TRBV11-3 to TRBJ2-3, with D maybe TRBD1 (5 bases). This CDR3 region has 13 residues. CDR1 and CDR2 (germline): SGHNT, YENEEA. With 5 bases removed from V and 8 bases from J, the gap between germline ends came to 14 bases. CDR3 nucleotide sequence: TGTGCCAGCAGCGCCACCCCTAGGGGTACGCAGTATTTT. As protein: CASSATPRGTQYF.

V and J are TRBV30 and TRBJ2-7; D possibly corresponds to TRBD1 (6 bases). The V gene's germline CDR1 is GTSNPN and CDR2 SVGIG (reference sequence). V lost 2 bases and J 5 bases, leaving 25 bases between the germline ends. The CDR3 has 17 amino acids. Here the CDR3 reads CAWSSTLGDKGVHEQYF. The CDR3 DNA follows: TGTGCCTGGAGTTCCACTTTGGGGGACAAAGGGGTCCACGAGCAGTACTTC.

The rearrangement uses TRBV27 and TRBJ2-3; unclear D gene. Germline-derived CDR1 and CDR2 are MNHEY and SMNVEV (reference sequence). Trimming took 2 bases from V and 4 from J, leaving 7 bases between them. The CDR3 covers 13 residues. Here the CDR3 reads CASSLGTADTQYF. CDR3 bases: TGTGCCAGCAGTTTAGGTACTGCAGATACGCAGTATTTT.

This clone showed up just once. The chain has TRBV25-1 and TRBJ2-7; TRBD2 aligns across 9 bases. Germline assignment: CDR1 MGHDK and CDR2 SYGVNS. The CDR3 has 15 residues. The trim removed 4 bases at V and 6 bases at J, leaving 10 bases unmatched. In DNA, the CDR3 is TGTGCCAGCAGTGCCCCAAGGGCGGGAGGGTTCGAGCAGTACTTC. Its translation is CASSAPRAGGFEQYF.

The chain joins TRBV9 to TRBJ2-2; TRBD1 might be the D (5 bases). This CDR3 comprises 18 residues. Trimming left V 2 bases short and J 1 base short, with 18 bases between. CDR1 is SGDLS, CDR2 YYNGEE, per germline. The CDR3 protein is CASSVSRVAEMNTGELFF. The CDR3 DNA reads as TGTGCCAGCAGCGTCTCCAGGGTTGCGGAAATGAACACCGGGGAGCTGTTTTTT.

The V call is TRBV6-5, the J call TRBJ1-2; weak D call: TRBD1 (5 bases). The CDR3 is made up of 15 amino acids. Germline V gives CDR1 MNHEY, CDR2 SVGAGI. V was trimmed by 6 bases and J by 8 bases, leaving 22 bases between them. The DNA for the CDR3 is TGTGCCAGCAGGCCCTTAATTACAGGAGAAGGGGGCTACACCTTC. It specifies CASRPLITGEGGYTF.

The gene calls are TRBV7-9 and TRBJ1-6, with 7 bases aligning to TRBD1. The CDR3 spans 14 residues. In germline, CDR1 is SEHNR, CDR2 FQNEAQ (reference sequence). V lost 5 bases and J lost 9; bases outside the gene matches: 7. CDR3 sequence reads: CASSPGDSRSPLHF. In DNA form, the CDR3 reads TGTGCCAGCAGCCCTGGGGACAGCCGTTCACCCCTCCACTTT.

This sequence joins TRBV7-2 and TRBJ1-3; TRBD1 might be the D (5 bases). In germline, CDR1 is SGHTA, CDR2 FQGNSA. V shed 2 bases and J shed 2 bases, with 13 bases lying between them. This CDR3 has 16 residues. The CDR3 protein is CASSLTPGGTGNTIYF. In DNA, the CDR3 is TGTGCCAGCAGCTTAACCCCGGGGGGGACTGGAAACACCATATATTTT.

The V and J genes are TRBV7-9 and TRBJ1-1; D not resolved. The V gene's germline CDR1 is SEHNR and CDR2 FQNEAQ (reference sequence). V was pared by 4 bases and J by 1 base, with 13 bases between. The CDR3 contains 15 residues. The CDR3 sequence: CASSSNLGENTEAFF. CDR3 bases: TGTGCCAGCAGCTCGAACTTGGGAGAGAACACTGAAGCTTTCTTT.

CDR3 region: CASSKQQNTEAFF. The DNA for the CDR3 is TGTGCCAGTAGTAAACAGCAGAACACTGAAGCTTTCTTT. This chain joins TRBV19 and TRBJ1-1; D is ambiguous. Germline V gives CDR1 LNHDA, CDR2 SQIVND (reference sequence). V was shortened by 4 bases and J by 1 base, with 7 bases between the two germline ends. The CDR3 is made up of 13 amino acids. The entire variable domain, with the rest obtained from reference TRBV19 and TRBJ1-1, is as follows: DGGITQSPKYLFRKEGQNVTLSCEQNLNHDAMYWYRQDPGQGLRLIYYSQIVNDFQKGDIAEGYSVSREKKESFPLTVTSAQKNPTAFYLCASSKQQNTEAFFGQGTRLTVV.

This clone has only a few counts. J is TRBJ2-7 and V is TRBV15; TRBD1 agrees at 8 bases. The J segment lost 2 bases and the V segment lost 3 bases, leaving 9 bases of the junction unmatched. The CDR3 is made up of 16 amino acids. The germline V gene has CDR1 LNHNV and CDR2 YYDKDF (reference sequence). The CDR3 DNA follows: TGTGCCACCAGCAGTTCGGACAGGGCTAAACCCTACGAGCAGTACTTC. Protein product: CATSSSDRAKPYEQYF.

The chain is built from TRBV18 and TRBJ1-1; 8 bases agree with TRBD1. This CDR3 is 16 amino acids long. CDR1 and CDR2 from the germline V gene are KGHSH and LQKENI. J gave up 2 bases and V 3 bases, and 8 bases lay outside the gene matches. CDR3 protein: CASSPVDRGKNTEAFF. The CDR3 nucleotides read TGTGCCAGCTCACCCGTCGACAGGGGTAAAAACACTGAAGCTTTCTTT.

The chain has TRBV19 and TRBJ2-3, with TRBD2 matching over 7 bases. The CDR3 is made up of 16 amino acids. The germline V gene encodes CDR1 LNHDA and CDR2 SQIVND (reference sequence). Germline trimming cut 4 bases from V and 3 bases from J; bases unmatched to any gene: 10. CDR3 in amino acids: CASSRLAGLPTDTQYF. The CDR3 DNA is TGTGCCAGTAGTAGATTAGCGGGCCTACCAACAGATACGCAGTATTTT. Looking up the rest from reference TRBV19 and TRBJ2-3 gives the full variable domain: DGGITQSPKYLFRKEGQNVTLSCEQNLNHDAMYWYRQDPGQGLRLIYYSQIVNDFQKGDIAEGYSVSREKKESFPLTVTSAQKNPTAFYLCASSRLAGLPTDTQYFGPGTRLTVL.

J is TRBJ2-1 and V is TRBV18, with 13 positions matching TRBD2. CDR3 size: 16 residues. The J segment lost 4 bases and the V segment lost 4 bases, leaving 4 bases of the junction unmatched. Germline values: CDR1 KGHSH, CDR2 LQKENI. CDR3 residues: CASSQQLAGGYNEQFF. CDR3 coding DNA: TGTGCCAGCTCACAACAACTAGCGGGGGGGTACAATGAGCAGTTCTTC.

This clone was seen a handful of times. The chain joins TRBV5-1 to TRBJ2-5, with 9 bases fitting TRBD2. V lost 1 base to trimming and J lost 3 bases; unmatched junction nucleotides: 4. The CDR3 loop spans 15 amino acids. Germline V gives CDR1 SGHRS, CDR2 YFSETQ. In nucleotides, the CDR3 is TGCGCCAGCAGCTTGTCACTAGCGGGTGAAGAGACCCAGTACTTC. Translated, it gives CASSLSLAGEETQYF. Using reference TRBV5-1 and TRBJ2-5 for the parts outside the CDR3, the full variable domain is KAGVTQTPRYLIKTRGQQVTLSCSPISGHRSVSWYQQTPGQGLQFLFEYFSETQRNKGNFPGRFSGRQFSNSRSEMNVSTLELGDSALYLCASSLSLAGEETQYFGPGTRLLVL.

The chain uses TRBV7-2 and TRBJ2-7; 7 bases map to TRBD1. The CDR3 loop spans 13 amino acids. Germline CDR1 reads SGHTA; CDR2 reads FQGNSA. The CDR3 region has the DNA TGTGCTACGCAACAGGGGAATCCCTACGAGCAGTACTTC. Translation: CATQQGNPYEQYF.

This clone was counted between two and nine times. CDR3 coding DNA: TGTGCCAGCAGTGAGAACCCAGCGGGGGGGGCAGATACGCAGTATTTT. Protein product: CASSENPAGGADTQYF. The rearrangement links TRBV6-4 to TRBJ2-3; TRBD2 matches at 10 bases. This CDR3 region has 16 residues. CDR1 and CDR2 from the germline V gene are MRHNA and SNTAGT. Germline trimming cut 3 bases from V and 4 bases from J; bases unmatched to any gene: 7.

This chain connects TRBV7-2 to TRBJ1-2, with 8 bases lining up with TRBD1. The CDR3 runs to 14 residues. The V gene end was trimmed by 6 bases and the J gene end by 7 bases; junction bases not matched to a gene: 10. Germline V gene sequence: CDR1 SGHTA, CDR2 FQGNSA. This CDR3 is CASRWGQAGGGYTF. The CDR3 coding sequence is TGTGCCAGCAGGTGGGGACAGGCCGGGGGTGGCTACACCTTC.

This rearrangement joins TRBV4-3 to TRBJ2-1; 14 bases map to TRBD2. V shed 4 bases, J shed 4 bases, and the junction held 0 bases outside the gene matches. CDR3 length: 15 residues. Germline V gives CDR1 LGHNA, CDR2 YSLEER. CDR3 amino acids: CASSRTSGRYNEQFF. The CDR3 bases are TGCGCCAGCAGCCGGACTAGCGGGAGGTACAATGAGCAGTTCTTC.

V and J are TRBV15 and TRBJ2-1; D is undetermined. Germline-derived CDR1 and CDR2 are LNHNV and YYDKDF (reference sequence). This CDR3 region has 12 residues. V lost 0 bases to trimming and J lost 6 bases, with 3 bases between them. CDR3 bases: TGTGCCACCAGCAGAGATAGCAATGAGCAGTTCTTC. Encoded protein: CATSRDSNEQFF.

The sample holds a few counts of this clone. The rearrangement uses TRBV25-1 and TRBJ1-4, with D uncertain. The germline V and J ends were trimmed by 5 bases and 5 bases, with 9 bases remaining between them. CDR1 and CDR2 from the germline V gene are MGHDK and SYGVNS. This CDR3 has 13 amino acids. The CDR3 loop reads CASSFVVNEKLFF. The DNA for the CDR3 is TGTGCCAGCAGTTTCGTCGTCAATGAAAAACTGTTTTTT. Supplemented by reference TRBV25-1 and TRBJ1-4, the full variable domain reads EADIYQTPRYLVIGTGKKITLECSQTMGHDKMYWYQQDPGMELHLIHYSYGVNSTEKGDLSSESTVSRIRTEHFPLTLESARPSHTSQYLCASSFVVNEKLFFGSGTQLSVL.

The V and J genes are TRBV12-3 or TRBV12-4 and TRBJ2-7, with D maybe TRBD1 (6 bases). There are 12 residues in the CDR3. Trimming took 6 bases from V and 5 from J, leaving 11 bases between them. The CDR3 sequence is CASRPTGHEQYF. CDR3 nucleotide sequence: TGTGCCAGCAGGCCGACAGGCCACGAGCAGTACTTC.

Only a few counts were recorded for this clone. The chain joins TRBV5-5 to TRBJ2-6; D is ambiguous. Trimming shortened V by 3 bases and J by 0 bases, and 4 bases separated the two germline ends. Germline V gene data show CDR1 as SGHKS and CDR2 as YYEKEE (reference sequence). The CDR3 runs 14 residues. The CDR3 sequence is CASSSSSGANVLTF. For the CDR3, the DNA is TGTGCCAGCAGCTCGAGCTCTGGGGCCAACGTCCTGACTTTC.

This rearrangement joins TRBV19 to TRBJ1-2; perhaps TRBD1 as D (5 bases). Trimming took off 3 bases at V and 4 bases at J, with 9 bases between the two ends. This CDR3 is built from 13 residues. The V gene's germline CDR1 is LNHDA and CDR2 SQIVND (reference sequence). The CDR3: CASSIGRGYGYTF. As DNA, the CDR3 is TGTGCCAGTAGTATTGGAAGGGGCTATGGCTACACCTTC.